This TCR beta chain was profiled in a study of OX40 agonist ivuxolimab in advanced cancers. In the study overall: An anti-OX40 (CD134) antibody with agonistic activity, ivuxolimab, was administered to patients. The dose of intravenous ivuxolimab that patients received every 2 weeks ranged from 0.01 to 10 mg/kg. Roughly two fifths of patients had received prior checkpoint inhibitor therapy. Study observations and caveats: Mean expanded clone counts were higher in CD8+ than CD4+ T cells.

About this clone: What it binds is unknown.

Here immunoSEQ multiplex PCR was the method, and the copy in TCRdb shows in-frame clones only, minus some. The data show 59,000 or so clones, 85% to 90% seen once. The J segment lost 1 base and the V segment lost 4 bases, leaving 5 bases of the junction unmatched. Per germline, CDR1 SEHNR and CDR2 FQNEAQ (reference sequence). CDR3 length: 16 residues. The TCR comes from an adult with an advanced solid tumor such as melanoma, head and neck, liver or kidney cancer. The rearrangement links TRBV7-9 to TRBJ2-5, with 11 nucleotides matching TRBD2. This sample comprised CD4+ or CD8+ T cells sorted from blood, obtained in a trial of the OX40 agonist ivuxolimab. The CDR3 DNA reads TGTGCCAGCAGCTCGGGACTAGCGGTAACCCAAGAGACCCAGTACTTC. This sequence encodes CASSSGLAVTQETQYF.